This entry lists 14 T cell receptor beta chains sequenced from one sample in a study of shared clonotypes between healthy human individuals. Profiled with immunoSEQ multiplex PCR; TCRdb holds only in-frame clones, not every one. The sample includes under 1,100,000 clones, around three quarters seen only once; the top ten take roughly 0.62%. Sequencing was done on a sample of memory CD4+ T cells from PBMCs. Noted subset: CD45RA-negative fraction. These receptors came from a man aged 18 to 29 in good health. Some clones in this sample may be carry-over from other donors' samples.

V gene TRBV5-1 combines with J gene TRBJ2-2; no definite D call. V was cut by 4 bases and J by 4 bases, with 5 bases left in between. From germline, CDR1 is SGHRS and CDR2 YFSETQ. The CDR3 length is 12 residues. The CDR3 DNA reads as TGCGCCAGCAGCCATACCACCGGGGAGCTGTTTTTT. As protein: CASSHTTGELFF.

The V gene is TRBV5-1, the J gene TRBJ2-3; D unclear. The CDR3 covers 14 residues. Trimming stripped 5 bases from V and 1 base from J, with 11 bases between. Germline V gene sequence: CDR1 SGHRS, CDR2 YFSETQ. The DNA for the CDR3 is TGCGCCAGCAGGAGGTCGGAAGGCACAGATACGCAGTATTTT. It translates to CASRRSEGTDTQYF.

A remark on this clone: A much larger clone differs from this one at a single base, so this may be a read error. The V gene is TRBV2, the J gene TRBJ2-3; D possibly uses TRBD1 or TRBD2 (5 bases each). Germline V gives CDR1 SNHLY, CDR2 FYNNEI. CDR3 length: 12 amino acids. Trimming left V 4 bases short and J 5 bases short, with 7 bases between. CDR3 in DNA: TGTGCCAGCAGTGGTGGGGGAGATACGCAGTATTTT. Translation gives CASSGGGDTQYF.

This chain connects TRBV28 to TRBJ1-1; TRBD1 matches 7 bases. V shed 6 bases, J shed 2 bases, and the junction held 6 bases outside the gene matches. The CDR3 has 14 amino acids. Germline V lookup: CDR1 MDHEN, CDR2 SYDVKM. In DNA, the CDR3 is TGTGCCAGCAGGGGGACAGTTAGCAACACTGAAGCTTTCTTT. It is translated as CASRGTVSNTEAFF.

At least ten counts were recorded for this clone. The chain carries TRBV6-5 and TRBJ1-2, with D possibly TRBD1 on 6 matching bases. Germline assignment: CDR1 MNHEY and CDR2 SVGAGI. V gave up 2 bases and J gave up 5 bases, with 9 bases separating them. CDR3 length: 13 residues. CDR3 in DNA: TGTGCCAGCAGTTACGCACAGGGATATGGCTACACCTTC. Its protein is CASSYAQGYGYTF.

The chain uses TRBV5-1 and TRBJ2-5; TRBD1 matches 9 bases. The length of the CDR3 is 14 residues. The trim removed 2 bases at V and 4 bases at J, leaving 3 bases unmatched. The V gene's germline CDR1 is SGHRS and CDR2 YFSETQ. This CDR3 reads CASSFGDRAETQYF. CDR3 in DNA: TGCGCCAGCAGCTTCGGGGACAGGGCAGAGACCCAGTACTTC.

This clone has more than one count but fewer than ten. V and J are TRBV28 and TRBJ2-1; unclear D gene. CDR3 size: 23 residues. With 5 bases removed from V and 4 bases from J, the gap between germline ends came to 39 bases. The V gene's germline CDR1 is MDHEN and CDR2 SYDVKM. The CDR3 is CASSPGPDWGSGGGNQRYNEQFF. The CDR3 coding sequence is TGTGCCAGCAGTCCCGGCCCGGATTGGGGTAGTGGCGGCGGAAACCAGAGATACAATGAGCAGTTCTTC.

This clone was recorded only once. The chain joins TRBV6-1 to TRBJ2-2, with 7 nucleotides matching TRBD1. This CDR3 spans 14 amino acids. Germline values: CDR1 MNHNS, CDR2 SASEGT. The junction had 3 bases not matched to a gene; V was cut back by 4 bases and J by 4 bases. The CDR3 DNA reads TGTGCCAGCAGTGCTACAGGGGTCACCGGGGAGCTGTTTTTT. Protein product: CASSATGVTGELFF.

The V and J genes are TRBV4-1 and TRBJ1-4; TRBD1 matches 9 bases. The CDR3 has 15 amino acids. CDR1 and CDR2 from the germline V gene are MGHRA and YSYEKL. Trimming at V came to 3 bases and at J to 5 bases, leaving 4 bases not matched to a gene. CDR3 region: CASSQGTGRNEKLFF. For the CDR3, the DNA is TGCGCCAGCAGCCAGGGGACAGGGAGAAATGAAAAACTGTTTTTT.

V is TRBV5-1 and J is TRBJ2-7, with 9 bases fitting TRBD1. CDR3 size: 15 residues. With 4 bases clipped from V and 3 bases from J, the junction kept 8 bases outside the gene matches. CDR1 and CDR2 (germline): SGHRS, YFSETQ. DNA of the CDR3: TGCGCCAGCAGCCCAGGGGGGACAGGGATCTACGAGCAGTACTTC. Its translation is CASSPGGTGIYEQYF.

This clone was observed a handful of times. The chain combines TRBV6-5 with TRBJ1-3, with 7 bases aligning to TRBD1. V shed 0 bases and J 3 bases; nucleotides not matched to a gene: 2. The CDR3 length is 15 residues. Germline V gene data show CDR1 as MNHEY and CDR2 as SVGAGI. The CDR3 DNA reads as TGTGCCAGCAGTTACTCGACAGGGATTGGAAACACCATATATTTT. Its translation: CASSYSTGIGNTIYF.

This clone was detected only once. The rearrangement uses TRBV30 and TRBJ2-7, with D possibly being TRBD1 (6 bases). Trimming left V 5 bases short and J 3 bases short, with 14 bases between. The CDR3 is made up of 13 amino acids. Germline V gene data show CDR1 as GTSNPN and CDR2 as SVGIG (reference sequence). The CDR3 DNA reads TGTGCCTGGGGTAGAGGACAGCTCTACGAGCAGTACTTC. Translating gives CAWGRGQLYEQYF.

This clone has only one observation. A clone one base away is much larger, so this may be a read error. V and J are TRBV5-4 and TRBJ2-7, with D perhaps TRBD1 or TRBD2 (5 bases each). V gave up 5 bases and J gave up 2 bases, with 14 bases separating them. The CDR3 runs to 14 residues. The germline CDR1 and CDR2 sequences are SGHNT and YYREEE (reference sequence). For the CDR3, the DNA is TGTGCCAGCAGTTCCGGGGCAATAACCTACGAGCAGTACTTC. Protein: CASSSGAITYEQYF.

The CDR3 DNA reads as TGTGCCAGCAGTTACTTGGCAGGGGGGAATGAAAAACTGTTTTTT. It yields the protein CASSYLAGGNEKLFF. The chain employs TRBV6-6 and TRBJ1-4, with 7 bases aligning to TRBD1. This CDR3 region has 15 residues. Germline lookup yields CDR1 MNHNY and CDR2 SVGAGI (reference sequence). V shed 1 base and J 5 bases; nucleotides not matched to a gene: 4.